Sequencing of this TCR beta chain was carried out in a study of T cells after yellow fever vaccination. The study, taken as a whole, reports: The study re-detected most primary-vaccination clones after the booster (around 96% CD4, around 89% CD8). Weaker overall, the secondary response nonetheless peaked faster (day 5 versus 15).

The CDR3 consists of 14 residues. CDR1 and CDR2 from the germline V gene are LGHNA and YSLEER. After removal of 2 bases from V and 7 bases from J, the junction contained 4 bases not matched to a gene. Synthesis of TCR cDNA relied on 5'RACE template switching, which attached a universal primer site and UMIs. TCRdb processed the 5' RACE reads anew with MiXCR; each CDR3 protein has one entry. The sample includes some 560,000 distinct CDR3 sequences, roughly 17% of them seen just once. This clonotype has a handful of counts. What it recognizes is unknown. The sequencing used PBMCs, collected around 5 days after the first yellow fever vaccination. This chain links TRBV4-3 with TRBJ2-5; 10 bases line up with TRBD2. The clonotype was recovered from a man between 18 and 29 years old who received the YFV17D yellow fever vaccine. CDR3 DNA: TGCGCCAGCAGCCAATCCCGGACTAGCGGGACCCAGTACTTC. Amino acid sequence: CASSQSRTSGTQYF.